Included here is one TCR beta chain sequence, with context. Sequencing used immunoSEQ multiplex PCR; TCRdb keeps in-frame clones, though not all of them. The sample records about 140,000 clones, approximately 86% being singletons. J was trimmed by 3 bases and V by 2 bases; bases with no gene match: 1. Germline lookup yields CDR1 SGHRS and CDR2 YFSETQ. There are 13 residues in the CDR3. The data derive from a study of blood T cell repertoires in COVID-19. Study at large: PBMCs, B-cell-depleted T cells, or T cells were the source of the cDNA or gDNA that made up the material.

What was sequenced was peripheral blood. The TCR sequence derives from a woman aged 55-70 years with acute or convalescent COVID-19. The rearrangement joins TRBV5-1 to TRBJ2-5; 7 bases match TRBD1. The CDR3 loop reads CASSFQGEETQYF. CDR3 nucleotides: TGCGCCAGCAGCTTCCAGGGGGAAGAGACCCAGTACTTC.